This is a list of T cell receptor beta chains from one sample in a study of CD8+CD57+ T cells in acquired aplastic anemia. Each CDR3 protein is one row after TCRdb ran MiXCR on the reads. The sample gives 200,000 or so distinct CDR3 sequences, 64% of which show up once; just over 45% is in the top ten. Sample: sorted CD4+, CD8+, or CD8+CD57+ T cells (not recorded which) from PBMCs. These receptors were obtained from a human donor with severe aplastic anemia or a healthy control (not recorded which). The CDR3 runs from the conserved cysteine through the conserved F or W. The D gene is left open where the match is weak. The size of a clone is reported for some rows only, either as once, few or many, or as a class for expanded clones.

V,size,length,D,J,CDR3,DNA
TRBV7-9,NA,13,NA,TRBJ1-1,CASSPPVGNEAFF,TGTGCCAGCAGCCCCCCGGTGGGAAATGAAGCTTTCTTT
TRBV7-2,few,14,NA,TRBJ2-7,CATSVTGGFYEQYF,TGTGCCACCTCCGTTACGGGGGGCTTCTACGAGCAGTACTTC
TRBV7-3,NA,14,NA,TRBJ1-2,CASSHGRRVFGYTF,TGTGCTAGCAGCCACGGACGGCGGGTTTTCGGCTACACCTTC
TRBV7-9,once,11,NA,TRBJ2-1,CASALEAVQFF,TGTGCCAGCGCGCTGGAGGCGGTGCAGTTCTTC
TRBV27,many,15,NA,TRBJ1-1,CASSLRNRDGTEAFF,TGTGCCAGCAGTTTACGAAACAGGGATGGCACTGAAGCTTTCTTT
TRBV6-5,NA,12,NA,TRBJ1-1,CASSYFRGEAFF,TGTGCCAGCAGTTACTTCAGGGGTGAAGCTTTCTTT
TRBV29-1,NA,11,NA,TRBJ2-3,CSVERDPPQYF,TGCAGCGTTGAAAGGGACCCGCCGCAGTATTTT
TRBV29-1,NA,12,TRBD1,TRBJ1-2,CSSSGGDYGYTF,TGCAGCTCCTCAGGGGGAGACTATGGCTACACCTTC
TRBV9,NA,16,TRBD2,TRBJ2-1,CASSPSGGAGYNEQFF,TGTGCCAGCAGCCCTAGCGGGGGGGCGGGCTACAATGAGCAGTTCTTC
TRBV19,NA,14,NA,TRBJ1-5,CASSRERGNQPQHF,TGTGCCAGTAGTAGGGAGCGGGGCAATCAGCCCCAGCATTTT
TRBV6-1,NA,15,NA,TRBJ1-5,CASSEKQGWGQPQHF,TGTGCCAGCAGTGAAAAACAGGGCTGGGGTCAGCCCCAGCATTTT
TRBV9,NA,13,NA,TRBJ2-2,CASSQANTGELFF,TGTGCCAGCAGCCAAGCGAACACCGGGGAGCTGTTTTTT
TRBV4-3,NA,13,NA,TRBJ1-1,CASSPQGNTGALF,TGCGCCAGCAGCCCTCAGGGAAACACTGGAGCTCTCTTT
TRBV20-1,NA,14,TRBD1,TRBJ2-2,CSATETGGTGELFF,TGCAGTGCCACCGAGACAGGGGGCACCGGGGAGCTGTTTTTT
TRBV6-6,many,18,NA,TRBJ1-5,CASSPPAGADPVFQPQHF,TGTGCCAGCAGTCCCCCTGCCGGGGCGGACCCGGTATTTCAGCCCCAGCATTTT
TRBV10-3,few,15,NA,TRBJ2-7,CASGSGSASTYEQYF,TGTGCCTCAGGCTCAGGGAGCGCCTCTACCTACGAGCAGTACTTC